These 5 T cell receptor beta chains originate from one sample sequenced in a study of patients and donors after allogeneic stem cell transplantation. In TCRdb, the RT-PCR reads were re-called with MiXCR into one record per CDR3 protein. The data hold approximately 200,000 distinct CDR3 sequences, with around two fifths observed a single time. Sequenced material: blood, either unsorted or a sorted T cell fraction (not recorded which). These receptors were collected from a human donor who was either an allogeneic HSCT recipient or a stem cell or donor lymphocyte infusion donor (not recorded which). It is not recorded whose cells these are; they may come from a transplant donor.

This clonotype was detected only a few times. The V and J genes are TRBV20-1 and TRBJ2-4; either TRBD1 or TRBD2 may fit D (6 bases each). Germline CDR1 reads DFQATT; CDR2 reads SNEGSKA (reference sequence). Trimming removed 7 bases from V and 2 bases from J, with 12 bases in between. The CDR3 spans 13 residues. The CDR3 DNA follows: TGCAGTGTTACAGGGAGGTCCAAAAACATTCAGTACTTC. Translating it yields CSVTGRSKNIQYF.

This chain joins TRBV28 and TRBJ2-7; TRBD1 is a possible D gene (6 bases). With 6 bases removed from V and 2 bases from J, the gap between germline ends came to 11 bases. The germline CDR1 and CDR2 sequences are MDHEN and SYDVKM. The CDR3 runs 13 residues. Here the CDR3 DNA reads TGTGCCAGCAGGAAACAGGGTACCTACGAGCAGTACTTC. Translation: CASRKQGTYEQYF.

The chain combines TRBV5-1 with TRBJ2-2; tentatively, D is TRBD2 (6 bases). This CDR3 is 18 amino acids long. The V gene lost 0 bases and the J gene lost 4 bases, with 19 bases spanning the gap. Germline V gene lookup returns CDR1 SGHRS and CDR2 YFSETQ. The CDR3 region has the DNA TGCGCCAGCAGCTTGGATGGCCTTGGCGGGGTCAGCACCGGGGAGCTGTTTTTT. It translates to CASSLDGLGGVSTGELFF.

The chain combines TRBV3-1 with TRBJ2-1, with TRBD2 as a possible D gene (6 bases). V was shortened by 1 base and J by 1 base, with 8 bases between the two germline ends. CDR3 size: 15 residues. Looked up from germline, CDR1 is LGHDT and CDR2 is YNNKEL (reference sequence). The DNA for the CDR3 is TGTGCCAGCAGCCAAGCGGGAGAATCCTACAATGAGCAGTTCTTC. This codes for CASSQAGESYNEQFF.

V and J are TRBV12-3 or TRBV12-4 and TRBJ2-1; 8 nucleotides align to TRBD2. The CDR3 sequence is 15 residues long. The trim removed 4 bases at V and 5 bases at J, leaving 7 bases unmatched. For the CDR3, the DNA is TGTGCCAGCAGTTGGGGACTAGGGGTGAACAATGAGCAGTTCTTC. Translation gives CASSWGLGVNNEQFF.